The subject of this entry is one T cell receptor beta chain. Clones were sequenced by immunoSEQ multiplex PCR, and TCRdb holds only the in-frame ones, with some missing. Of some 190,000 clones in the sample, approximately 81% are singletons; the top ten hold approximately 5%. The data were taken from a study of blood T cell repertoires in COVID-19. The germline V and J ends were trimmed by 1 base and 7 bases, with 8 bases remaining between them. CDR3 size: 13 residues. In germline, CDR1 is KGHSH, CDR2 LQKENI. The TCR was taken from a woman older than 75 with acute or convalescent COVID-19. Specimen: peripheral blood. The rearrangement links TRBV18 to TRBJ1-5, with D perhaps matching TRBD1 (6 bases). The CDR3 bases are TGTGCCAGCTCACCACAGGGGGAGCAGCCCCAGCATTTT. Translated: CASSPQGEQPQHF.